A selection of T cell receptor beta chains follows, all from one sample in a study of blood T cell repertoires in COVID-19. Profiling relied on immunoSEQ multiplex PCR, and the TCRdb table lists in-frame clones only, not all of them. The table includes 250,000 to 300,000 clones, 75% to 90% detected once. The specimen sequenced was peripheral blood. The receptors were gathered from a woman in her 50s who had recovered from COVID-19. Both conserved end residues are part of each CDR3. D genes are given only for firm matches. The size field is filled for only some rows; it gives once, few, many or a size class.

TRBV5-1	-	few	TRBJ2-7	TGCGCCAGCAGCTTGCCTGCGGACGAGCAGTACTTC	CASSLPADEQYF
TRBV21-1	-	-	TRBJ1-1	TGTGCCAGCAGCAAGACCCGGGTTTGGTATCCCATGAACACTGAAGCTTTCTTT	CASSKTRVWYPMNTEAFF
TRBV6-2/TRBV6-3	-	-	TRBJ2-7	TGTGCCAGCAGTTCCGGGACAAAAAGCTACGAGCAGTACTTC	CASSSGTKSYEQYF
TRBV6-5	-	-	TRBJ1-2	TGTGCCGCCGGGGGGAAAGCTAACTATGGCTACACCTTC	CAAGGKANYGYTF
TRBV3-1/TRBV3-2	TRBD1	-	TRBJ1-2	TGTGCCAGCAGCCAAGGCCAGGACAGGGTGGGGGGCTACACCTTC	CASSQGQDRVGGYTF
TRBV7-6	TRBD2	-	TRBJ2-5	TGTGCCAGCAGCTTAAGTACTAGCGGGGGGGCCGAGACCCAGTACTTC	CASSLSTSGGAETQYF
TRBV4-3	-	-	TRBJ1-5	TGCGCCAGCAGCCAAGAGGCGGGAAGCAATCAGCCCCAGCATTTT	CASSQEAGSNQPQHF
TRBV10-2	TRBD2	-	TRBJ2-7	TGCGCCAGCAGCTTAGCGGGGGCGTTCTACGAGCAGTACTTC	CASSLAGAFYEQYF
TRBV7-2	TRBD1	medium-sized	TRBJ1-2	TGTGCCAGCAGCTGGACAGGGGGTGGCTACACCTTC	CASSWTGGGYTF
TRBV5-1	-	-	TRBJ1-1	TGCGCCAGCAGCTTGGGACGGAGGGACACTGAAGCTTTCTTT	CASSLGRRDTEAFF
TRBV5-1	TRBD1	-	TRBJ1-4	TGCGCCAGCAGCTTGGCTGGGACAGGGGAGGAAAAACTGTTTTTT	CASSLAGTGEEKLFF
TRBV5-4	TRBD1	-	TRBJ1-6	TGTGCCAGCAGTGGTTGGGACAGGGAATCACCCCTCCACTTT	CASSGWDRESPLHF
TRBV28	TRBD2	-	TRBJ2-7	TGTGCCAGCAGCCCAGGGACTAGCGGAGTCTACGAGCAGTACTTC	CASSPGTSGVYEQYF
TRBV2	-	many	TRBJ1-2	TGTGCCAGCAGTGACACTAACTATGGCTACACCTTC	CASSDTNYGYTF
TRBV28	-	-	TRBJ2-1	TGTGCCAGCAGTTTAGTACTAGTTTCTGTGCGAGCGAACAATGAGCAGTTCTTC	CASSLVLVSVRANNEQFF
TRBV5-1	-	few	TRBJ2-1	TGCGCCAGCAGCCACCGGGACTTCGCCGGCAATGAGCAGTTCTTC	CASSHRDFAGNEQFF
TRBV5-6	-	-	TRBJ1-1	TGTGCCAGCAGCTTCTTTCGGGGGGATTACACTGAAGCTTTCTTT	CASSFFRGDYTEAFF
TRBV5-4	-	-	TRBJ2-6	TGTGCCAGCAGCCCTCGTGCTACGGGGACTGGGGCCAACGTCCTGACTTTC	CASSPRATGTGANVLTF
TRBV5-1	-	once	TRBJ2-1	TGCGCCAGCAGCCGCCTGGCCAACAATGAGCAGTTCTTC	CASSRLANNEQFF
TRBV28	-	-	TRBJ2-4	TGTGCCAGCGTCCAACCGGGACAGGGACTAGACATTCAGTACTTC	CASVQPGQGLDIQYF